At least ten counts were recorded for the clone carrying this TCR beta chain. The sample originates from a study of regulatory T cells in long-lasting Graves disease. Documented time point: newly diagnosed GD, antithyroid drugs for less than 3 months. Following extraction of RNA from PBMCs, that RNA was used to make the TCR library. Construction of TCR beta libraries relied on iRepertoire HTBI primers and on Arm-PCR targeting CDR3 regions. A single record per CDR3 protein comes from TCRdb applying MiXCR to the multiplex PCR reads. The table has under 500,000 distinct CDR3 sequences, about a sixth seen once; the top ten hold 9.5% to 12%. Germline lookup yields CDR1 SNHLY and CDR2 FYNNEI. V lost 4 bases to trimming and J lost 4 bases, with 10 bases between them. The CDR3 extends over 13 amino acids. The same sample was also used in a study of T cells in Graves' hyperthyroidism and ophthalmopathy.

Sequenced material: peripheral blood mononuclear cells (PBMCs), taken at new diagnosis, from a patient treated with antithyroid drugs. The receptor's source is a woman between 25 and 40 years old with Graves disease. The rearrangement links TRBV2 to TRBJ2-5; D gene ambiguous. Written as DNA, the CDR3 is TGTGCCAGCAGTGGAGAAAGTAGAGAGACCCAGTACTTC. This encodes CASSGESRETQYF.